This T cell receptor (beta chain) was recovered during a study of cytomegalovirus exposure and HLA in healthy donors. Points from the study as a whole: TCR beta V segments were, for the most part, productive about 87% or about 30% of the time in an earlier analysis. It was only CMV serostatus that was available as immune exposure information. The authors later linked a missense DCLRE1C variant to TCR beta V- and J-gene trimming.

Germline CDR1 reads MNHEY; CDR2 reads SMNVEV (reference sequence). The CDR3 contains 14 residues. After removal of 6 bases from V and 5 bases from J, the junction contained 6 bases not matched to a gene. Worth noting for this clone: Its antigen is unidentified.

Primers for the PCR totalled 60 Vbeta and 13 Jbeta. Per the original data handling: Approximately 9.9 million shared chains were among the roughly 80 million unique TCR beta chains that a later analysis counted. Measured with immunoSEQ multiplex PCR; TCRdb has only the in-frame clones, and not every one. Clone size and the V and J calls come from that table; the DNA yielded D and trimming. In the table there are roughly 150,000 clones, 60% to 80% of which are singletons. The TCR originated in a woman in her twenties or thirties in good health and CMV-seronegative. V is TRBV27 and J is TRBJ1-1, with 10 bases aligning to TRBD1. Sequenced: PBMCs. CDR3 loop: CASRGQGKGTEAFF. Written as DNA, the CDR3 is TGTGCCAGCAGGGGACAGGGGAAGGGTACTGAAGCTTTCTTT.